Sequencing of this T cell receptor (beta chain) was carried out in a study of T cells after yellow fever vaccination. Study-wide points: Reappearing after the booster were most of the clones from primary vaccination (roughly 95% CD4, 88% CD8). It was the secondary response that reached its peak faster, day 5 versus 15, but it was weaker.

Of note for this clonotype: Its target is not known.

Trimming took 11 bases from V and 6 from J, leaving 15 bases between them. The CDR3 has 12 amino acids. MiXCR, applied by TCRdb to the 5' RACE reads, yields one record per CDR3 protein. The sample has around 250,000 distinct CDR3 sequences, less than 8.5% seen once. The V gene is TRBV12-3 or TRBV12-4, the J gene TRBJ2-3; D ambiguous. Sequenced material: CD4+ T cells sorted from PBMCs, taken 15 days after the yellow fever booster vaccination. The sequence came from a man in his thirties or forties who received the YFV17D yellow fever vaccine. As DNA, the CDR3 is TGTGCCGGATCGAAAGGTTCGGATACGCAGTATTTT. Its translation is CAGSKGSDTQYF.